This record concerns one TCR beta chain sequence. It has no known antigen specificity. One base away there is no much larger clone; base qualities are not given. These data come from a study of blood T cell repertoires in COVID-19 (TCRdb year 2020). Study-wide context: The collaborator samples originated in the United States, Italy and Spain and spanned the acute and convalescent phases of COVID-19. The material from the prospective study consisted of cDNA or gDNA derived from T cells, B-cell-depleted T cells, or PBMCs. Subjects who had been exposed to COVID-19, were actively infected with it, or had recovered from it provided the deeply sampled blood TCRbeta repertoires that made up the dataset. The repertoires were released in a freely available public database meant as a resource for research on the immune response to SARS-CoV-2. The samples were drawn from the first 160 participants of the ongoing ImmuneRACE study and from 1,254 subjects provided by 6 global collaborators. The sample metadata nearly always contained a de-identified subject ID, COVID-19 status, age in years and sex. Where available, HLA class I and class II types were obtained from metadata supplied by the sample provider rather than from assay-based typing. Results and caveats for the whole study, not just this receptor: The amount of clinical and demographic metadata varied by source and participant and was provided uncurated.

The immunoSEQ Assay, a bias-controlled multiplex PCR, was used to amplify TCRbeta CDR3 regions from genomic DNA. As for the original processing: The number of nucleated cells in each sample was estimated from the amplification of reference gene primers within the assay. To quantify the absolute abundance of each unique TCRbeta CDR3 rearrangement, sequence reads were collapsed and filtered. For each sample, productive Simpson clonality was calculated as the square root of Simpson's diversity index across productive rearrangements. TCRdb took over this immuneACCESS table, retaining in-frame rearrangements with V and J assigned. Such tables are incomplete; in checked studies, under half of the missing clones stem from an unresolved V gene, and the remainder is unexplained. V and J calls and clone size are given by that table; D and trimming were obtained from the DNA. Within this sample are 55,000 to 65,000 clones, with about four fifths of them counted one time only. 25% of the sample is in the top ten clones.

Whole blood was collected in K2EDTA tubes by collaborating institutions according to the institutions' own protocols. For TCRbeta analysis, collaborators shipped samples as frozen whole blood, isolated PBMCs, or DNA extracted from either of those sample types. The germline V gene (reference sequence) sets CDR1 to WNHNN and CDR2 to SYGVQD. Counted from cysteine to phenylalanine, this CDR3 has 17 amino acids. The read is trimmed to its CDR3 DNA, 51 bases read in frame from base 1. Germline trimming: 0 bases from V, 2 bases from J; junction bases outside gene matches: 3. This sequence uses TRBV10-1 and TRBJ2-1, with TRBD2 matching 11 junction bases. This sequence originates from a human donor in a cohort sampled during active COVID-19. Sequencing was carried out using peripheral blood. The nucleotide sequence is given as TGCGCCAGCAGTGAGTCGATGGGACTAGCGGCCTACAATGAGCAGTTCTTC. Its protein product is CASSESMGLAAYNEQFF.